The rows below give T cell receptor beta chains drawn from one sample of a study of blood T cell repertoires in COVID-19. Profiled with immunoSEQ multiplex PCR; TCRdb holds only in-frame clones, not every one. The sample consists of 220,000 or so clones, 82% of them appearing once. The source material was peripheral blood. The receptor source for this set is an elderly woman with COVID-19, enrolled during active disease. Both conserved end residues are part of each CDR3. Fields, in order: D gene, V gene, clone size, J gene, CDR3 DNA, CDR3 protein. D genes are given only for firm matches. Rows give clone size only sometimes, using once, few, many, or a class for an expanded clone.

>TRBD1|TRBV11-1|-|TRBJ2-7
TGTGCCAGCAGCTTAATCACAGCAGGGGGCTCCTACGAGCAGTACTTC
CASSLITAGGSYEQYF
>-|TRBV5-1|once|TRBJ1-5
TGCGCCAGCAGCCCCCCGGGGAGAAACAATCAGCCCCAGCATTTT
CASSPPGRNNQPQHF
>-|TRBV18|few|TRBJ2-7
TGTGCCAGCTCACCACCGTCGGGGTCTTCGGGCGAGCAGTACTTC
CASSPPSGSSGEQYF
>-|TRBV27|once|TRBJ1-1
TGTGCCAGCAGCCGGACTCTGCGGGACACTGAAGCTTTCTTT
CASSRTLRDTEAFF
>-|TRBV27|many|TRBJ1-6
TGTGCCAGCAGTCCGAGTTTTGCGGGGGCCAATTCACCCCTCCACTTT
CASSPSFAGANSPLHF
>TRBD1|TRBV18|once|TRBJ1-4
TGTGCCAGCTCACAAGGACAGGGAGAAAAACTGTTTTTT
CASSQGQGEKLFF
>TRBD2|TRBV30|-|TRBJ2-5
TGTGCCTGGAGAAGCTGGGAGGGAGGGACCGCAGGAGAGACCCAGTACTTC
CAWRSWEGGTAGETQYF
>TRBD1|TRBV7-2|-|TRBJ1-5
TGTGCCAGCAGCCCAGGCGGGACAGGGATGAGCAATCAGCCCCAGCATTTT
CASSPGGTGMSNQPQHF
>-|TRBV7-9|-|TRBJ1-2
TGTGCCAGCAGCTTAGATCCTCAGGACTATGGCTACACCTTC
CASSLDPQDYGYTF
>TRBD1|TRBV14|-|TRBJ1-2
TGTGCCAGCAGCCAAGATCCGGGGACAGGGGGCAGCTATGGCTACACCTTC
CASSQDPGTGGSYGYTF
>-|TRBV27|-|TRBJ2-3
TGTGCCAGCAGTTTTGGCTTCGGCACAGATACGCAGTATTTT
CASSFGFGTDTQYF
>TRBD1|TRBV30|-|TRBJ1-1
TGTGCCTGGATTCGGACAGGGGGGACTGAAGCTTTCTTT
CAWIRTGGTEAFF
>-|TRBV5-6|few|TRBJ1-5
TGTGCCAGCTCCTCCATCCGGGGGTATCAGCCCCAGCATTTT
CASSSIRGYQPQHF
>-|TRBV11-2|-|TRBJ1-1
TGTGCCAGCAGCTTAGGCCGGGACACTGAAGCTTTCTTT
CASSLGRDTEAFF
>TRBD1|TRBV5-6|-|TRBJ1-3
TGTGCCAGCAGGGGGGGACAGGATGAAAACACCATATATTTT
CASRGGQDENTIYF
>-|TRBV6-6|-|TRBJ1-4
TGTGCCAGCAGTTATCCCCACAGTAATGAAAAACTGTTTTTT
CASSYPHSNEKLFF
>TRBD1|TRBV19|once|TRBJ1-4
TGTGCCAGTAATTATAGGGGGCGTGAGAATGAAAAACTGTTTTTT
CASNYRGRENEKLFF